This entry is about one TCR beta chain. This entry belongs to a study of patients and donors after allogeneic stem cell transplantation. The germline gives CDR1 LGHNA, CDR2 YNFKEQ. V was shortened by 0 bases and J by 7 bases, with 19 bases between the two germline ends. The CDR3 covers 17 residues. Each CDR3 protein is one row after TCRdb ran MiXCR on the RT-PCR reads. Here the sample spans around 170,000 distinct CDR3 sequences, 24% being singletons. The rearrangement joins TRBV4-2 to TRBJ1-5; D perhaps matches TRBD1 (5 bases). This TCR came from a human donor who was either an allogeneic HSCT recipient or a stem cell or donor lymphocyte infusion donor (not recorded which). It is not recorded whose cells these are; they may come from a transplant donor. What was sequenced was blood, either unsorted or a sorted T cell fraction (not recorded which). The CDR3 spells CASSQDYRRKAEQPQHF. The CDR3 DNA reads as TGTGCCAGCAGCCAAGATTACAGGCGAAAAGCGGAACAGCCCCAGCATTTT.